This section outlines one TCR beta chain sequence together with its context. Germline is not matched at one junction end, which may reflect a read error. Time point meaning: pre-sensitization, week 0. Treatment described: therapeutic diphenylcyclopropenone sensitization with weekly scalp DPC. This sample is part of a study of human T cells and chemical hapten exposure. Attachment of unique molecular identifiers to individual cDNA molecules was performed in the library. Using its own MiXCR run on the RACE reads, TCRdb lists one record per CDR3 protein. The sample yields approximately 52,000 distinct CDR3 sequences, approximately 9.8% seen once. CDR1 and CDR2 (germline): SQVTM, ANQGSEA. The CDR3 is 15 residues long.

The V gene is TRBV29-1, the J gene TRBJ2-5; tentatively, D is TRBD1 (6 bases). Sequencing used whole blood, obtained in connection with sensitization to the hapten diphenylcyclopropenone (DPC). The TCR originated in a woman aged 40 to 50 with alopecia areata. Some clones in this sample may be carry-over from other donors' samples. Here the CDR3 DNA reads TGCAGCGGGCACAGGGAATCCACCAGAGGAGAGACCCGGTACTTC. Its translation is CSGHRESTRGETRYF.